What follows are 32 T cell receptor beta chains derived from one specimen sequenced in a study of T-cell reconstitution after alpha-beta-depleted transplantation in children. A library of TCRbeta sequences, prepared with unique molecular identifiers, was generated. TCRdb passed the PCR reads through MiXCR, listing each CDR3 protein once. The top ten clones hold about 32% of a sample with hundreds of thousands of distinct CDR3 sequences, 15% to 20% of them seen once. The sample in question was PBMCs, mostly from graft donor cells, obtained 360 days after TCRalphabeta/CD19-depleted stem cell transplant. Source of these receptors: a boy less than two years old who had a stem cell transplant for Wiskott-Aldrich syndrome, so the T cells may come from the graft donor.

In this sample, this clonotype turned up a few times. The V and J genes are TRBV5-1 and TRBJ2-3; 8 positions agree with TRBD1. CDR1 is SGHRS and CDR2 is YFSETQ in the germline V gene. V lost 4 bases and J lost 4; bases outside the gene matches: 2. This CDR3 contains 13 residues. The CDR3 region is CASSTDRADTQYF. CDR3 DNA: TGCGCCAGCAGCACGGACAGGGCAGATACGCAGTATTTT.

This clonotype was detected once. This CDR3 reads CSVAGGVTRETQYF. CDR3 coding DNA: TGCAGCGTTGCCGGAGGAGTGACCAGAGAGACCCAGTACTTC. The chain uses TRBV29-1 and TRBJ2-5; possibly TRBD2 for D (5 bases). CDR1 and CDR2 from the germline V gene are SQVTM and ANQGSEA. The CDR3 is 14 amino acids. V was shortened by 4 bases and J by 4 bases, with 16 bases between the two germline ends. Looking up the rest from reference TRBV29-1 and TRBJ2-5 gives the full variable domain: SAVISQKPSRDICQRGTSLTIQCQVDSQVTMMFWYRQQPGQSLTLIATANQGSEATYESGFVIDKFPISRPNLTFSTLTVSNMSPEDSSIYLCSVAGGVTRETQYFGPGTRLLVL.

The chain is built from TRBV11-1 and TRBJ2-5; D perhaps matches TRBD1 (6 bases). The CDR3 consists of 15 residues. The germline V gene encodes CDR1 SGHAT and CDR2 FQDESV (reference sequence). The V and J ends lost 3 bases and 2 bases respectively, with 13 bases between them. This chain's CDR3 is CASSFRPGQQETQYF. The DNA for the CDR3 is TGTGCCAGCAGCTTTCGTCCCGGACAGCAAGAGACCCAGTACTTC.

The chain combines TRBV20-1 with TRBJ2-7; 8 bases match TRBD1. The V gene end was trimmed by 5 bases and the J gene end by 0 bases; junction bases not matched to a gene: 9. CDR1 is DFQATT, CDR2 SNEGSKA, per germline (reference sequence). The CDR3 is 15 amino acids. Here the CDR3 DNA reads TGCAGTGCTCGTAACCCCGGGACAGGCTCCTACGAGCAGTACTTC. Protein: CSARNPGTGSYEQYF.

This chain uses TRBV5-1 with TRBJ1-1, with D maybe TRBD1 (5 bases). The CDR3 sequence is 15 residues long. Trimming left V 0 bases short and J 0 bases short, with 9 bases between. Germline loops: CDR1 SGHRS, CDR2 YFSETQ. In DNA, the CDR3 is TGCGCCAGCAGCTTGGTAGCAGGGCTGAACACTGAAGCTTTCTTT. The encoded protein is CASSLVAGLNTEAFF. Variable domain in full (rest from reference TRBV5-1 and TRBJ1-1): KAGVTQTPRYLIKTRGQQVTLSCSPISGHRSVSWYQQTPGQGLQFLFEYFSETQRNKGNFPGRFSGRQFSNSRSEMNVSTLELGDSALYLCASSLVAGLNTEAFFGQGTRLTVV.

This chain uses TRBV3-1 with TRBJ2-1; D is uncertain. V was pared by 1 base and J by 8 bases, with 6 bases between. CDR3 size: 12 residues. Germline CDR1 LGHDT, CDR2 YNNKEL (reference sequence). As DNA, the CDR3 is TGTGCCAGCAGCCAAGGAGCTTATGAGCAGTTCTTC. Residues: CASSQGAYEQFF.

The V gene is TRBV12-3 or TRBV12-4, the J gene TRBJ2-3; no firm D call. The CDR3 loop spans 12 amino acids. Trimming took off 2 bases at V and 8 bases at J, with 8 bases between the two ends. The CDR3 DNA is TGTGCCAGCAGTTTAAGAGTCGGTACGCAGTATTTT. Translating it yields CASSLRVGTQYF.

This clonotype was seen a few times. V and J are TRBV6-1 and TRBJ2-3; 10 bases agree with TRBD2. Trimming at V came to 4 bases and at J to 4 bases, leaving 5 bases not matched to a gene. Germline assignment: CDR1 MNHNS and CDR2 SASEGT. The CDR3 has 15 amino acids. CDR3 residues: CASSALAGAADTQYF. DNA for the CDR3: TGTGCCAGCAGTGCGCTAGCGGGAGCAGCAGATACGCAGTATTTT.

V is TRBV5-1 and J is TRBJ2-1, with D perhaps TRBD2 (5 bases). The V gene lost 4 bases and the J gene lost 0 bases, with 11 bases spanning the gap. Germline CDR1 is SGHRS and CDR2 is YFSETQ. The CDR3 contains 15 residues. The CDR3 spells CASSALADSYNEQFF. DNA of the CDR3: TGCGCCAGCAGCGCTCTAGCAGACTCCTACAATGAGCAGTTCTTC.

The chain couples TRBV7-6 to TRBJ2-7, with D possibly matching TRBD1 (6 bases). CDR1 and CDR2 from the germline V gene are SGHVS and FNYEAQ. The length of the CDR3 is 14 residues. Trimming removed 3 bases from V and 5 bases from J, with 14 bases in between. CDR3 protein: CASSLGALPNEQYF. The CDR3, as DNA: TGTGCCAGCAGCTTGGGGGCCCTGCCTAACGAGCAGTACTTC.

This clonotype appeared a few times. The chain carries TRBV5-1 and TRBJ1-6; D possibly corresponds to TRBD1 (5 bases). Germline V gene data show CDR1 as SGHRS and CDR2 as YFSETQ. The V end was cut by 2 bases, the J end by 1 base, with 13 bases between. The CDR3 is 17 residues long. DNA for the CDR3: TGCGCCAGCAGCTTTAGGGGACCAGGTTCCTATAATTCACCCCTCCACTTT. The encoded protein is CASSFRGPGSYNSPLHF.

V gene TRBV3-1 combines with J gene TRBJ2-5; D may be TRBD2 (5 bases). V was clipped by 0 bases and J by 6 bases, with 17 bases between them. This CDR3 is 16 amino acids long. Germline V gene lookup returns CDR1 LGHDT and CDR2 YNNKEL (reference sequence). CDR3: CASSQDLGAALQTQYF. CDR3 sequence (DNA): TGTGCCAGCAGCCAAGATCTGGGAGCCGCATTACAGACCCAGTACTTC.

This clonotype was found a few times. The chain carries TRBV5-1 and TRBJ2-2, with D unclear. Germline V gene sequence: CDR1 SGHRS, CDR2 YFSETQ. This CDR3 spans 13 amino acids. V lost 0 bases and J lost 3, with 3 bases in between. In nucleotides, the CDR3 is TGCGCCAGCAGCTTGGCAGACACCGGGGAGCTGTTTTTT. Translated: CASSLADTGELFF.

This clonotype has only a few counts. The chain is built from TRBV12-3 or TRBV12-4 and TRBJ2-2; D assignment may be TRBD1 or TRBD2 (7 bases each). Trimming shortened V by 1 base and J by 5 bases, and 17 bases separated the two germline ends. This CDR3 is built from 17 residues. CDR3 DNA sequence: TGTGCCAGCAGTTTAGGTCGGGGGGACAGTCCAACCGGGGAGCTGTTTTTT. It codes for CASSLGRGDSPTGELFF.

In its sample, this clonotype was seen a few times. CDR3 residues: CSVGVAVQETQYF. CDR3 sequence (DNA): TGCAGCGTTGGGGTAGCGGTTCAAGAGACCCAGTACTTC. V usage is TRBV29-1 and J usage is TRBJ2-5, with D tentatively TRBD2 (6 bases). The CDR3 covers 13 residues. Trimming shortened V by 4 bases and J by 2 bases, and 11 bases separated the two germline ends. Germline values: CDR1 SQVTM, CDR2 ANQGSEA.

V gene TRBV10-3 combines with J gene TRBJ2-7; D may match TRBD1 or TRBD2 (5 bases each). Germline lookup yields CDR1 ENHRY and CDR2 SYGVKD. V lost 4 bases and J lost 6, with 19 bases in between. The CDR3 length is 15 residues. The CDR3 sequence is CAISGVRGVFGEQYF. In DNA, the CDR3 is TGTGCCATCAGTGGTGTGAGGGGAGTTTTCGGCGAGCAGTACTTC.

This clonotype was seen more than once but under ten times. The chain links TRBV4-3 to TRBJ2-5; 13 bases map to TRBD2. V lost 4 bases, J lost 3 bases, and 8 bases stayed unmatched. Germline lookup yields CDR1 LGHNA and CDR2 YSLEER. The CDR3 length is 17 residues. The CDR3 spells CASSPTGGLAGEETQYF. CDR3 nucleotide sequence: TGCGCCAGCAGCCCGACGGGAGGACTAGCGGGAGAAGAGACCCAGTACTTC.

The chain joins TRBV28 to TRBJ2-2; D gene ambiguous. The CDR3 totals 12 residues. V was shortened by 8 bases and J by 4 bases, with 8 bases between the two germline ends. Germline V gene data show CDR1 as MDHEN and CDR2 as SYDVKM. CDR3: CASRDGTGELFF. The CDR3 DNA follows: TGTGCCAGCCGCGACGGCACCGGGGAGCTGTTTTTT. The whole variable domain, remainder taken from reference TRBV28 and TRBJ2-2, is DVKVTQSSRYLVKRTGEKVFLECVQDMDHENMFWYRQDPGLGLRLIYFSYDVKMKEKGDIPEGYSVSREKKERFSLILESASTNQTSMYLCASRDGTGELFFGEGSRLTVL.

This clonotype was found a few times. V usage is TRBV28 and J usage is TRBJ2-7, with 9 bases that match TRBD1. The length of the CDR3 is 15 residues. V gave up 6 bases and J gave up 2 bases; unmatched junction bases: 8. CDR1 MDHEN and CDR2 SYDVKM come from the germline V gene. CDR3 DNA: TGTGCCAGCAGGCCCGGACAGGGGACCCCCTACGAGCAGTACTTC. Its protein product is CASRPGQGTPYEQYF.

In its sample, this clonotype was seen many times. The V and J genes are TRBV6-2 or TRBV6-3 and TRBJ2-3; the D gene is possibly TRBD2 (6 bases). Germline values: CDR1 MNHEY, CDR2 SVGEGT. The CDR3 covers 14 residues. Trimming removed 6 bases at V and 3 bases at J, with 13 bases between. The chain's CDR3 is CASRPPGATDTQYF. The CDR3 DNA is TGTGCCAGCAGGCCCCCGGGAGCTACAGATACGCAGTATTTT.

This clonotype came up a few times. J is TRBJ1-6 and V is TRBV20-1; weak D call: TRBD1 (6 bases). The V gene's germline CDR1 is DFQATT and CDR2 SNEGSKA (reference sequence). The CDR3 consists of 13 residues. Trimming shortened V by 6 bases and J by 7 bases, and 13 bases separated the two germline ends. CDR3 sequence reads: CSAQGLRNSPLHF. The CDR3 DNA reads TGCAGTGCACAGGGACTCCGAAATTCACCCCTCCACTTT.

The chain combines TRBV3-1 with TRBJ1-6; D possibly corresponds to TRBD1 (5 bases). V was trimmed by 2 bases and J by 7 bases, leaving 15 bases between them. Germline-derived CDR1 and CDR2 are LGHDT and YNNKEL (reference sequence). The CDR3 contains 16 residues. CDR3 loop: CASSQHAEAGNSPLHF. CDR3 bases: TGTGCCAGCAGCCAACATGCGGAGGCAGGGAATTCACCCCTCCACTTT. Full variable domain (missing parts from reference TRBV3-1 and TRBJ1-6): DTAVSQTPKYLVTQMGNDKSIKCEQNLGHDTMYWYKQDSKKFLKIMFSYNNKELIINETVPNRFSPKSPDKAHLNLHINSLELGDSAVYFCASSQHAEAGNSPLHFGNGTRLTVT.

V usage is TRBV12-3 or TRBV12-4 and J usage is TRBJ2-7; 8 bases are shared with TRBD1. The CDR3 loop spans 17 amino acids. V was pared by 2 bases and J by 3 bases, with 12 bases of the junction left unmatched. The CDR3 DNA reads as TGTGCCAGCAGTTTATCCTCGGACAGGGCCCTCTTCTACGAGCAGTACTTC. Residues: CASSLSSDRALFYEQYF.

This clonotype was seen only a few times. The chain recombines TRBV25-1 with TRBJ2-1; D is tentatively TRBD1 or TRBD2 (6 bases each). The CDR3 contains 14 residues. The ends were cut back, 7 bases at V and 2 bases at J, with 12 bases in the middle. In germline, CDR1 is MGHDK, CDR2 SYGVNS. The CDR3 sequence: CASTRRGPYNEQFF. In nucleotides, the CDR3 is TGTGCCAGCACTCGACGGGGGCCCTACAATGAGCAGTTCTTC.

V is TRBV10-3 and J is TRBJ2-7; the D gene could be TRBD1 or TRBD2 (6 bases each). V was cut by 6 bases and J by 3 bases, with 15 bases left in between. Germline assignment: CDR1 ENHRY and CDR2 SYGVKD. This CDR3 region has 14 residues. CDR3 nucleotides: TGTGCCATCAGATCCCTAGGGGGGAACTACGAGCAGTACTTC. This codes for CAIRSLGGNYEQYF.

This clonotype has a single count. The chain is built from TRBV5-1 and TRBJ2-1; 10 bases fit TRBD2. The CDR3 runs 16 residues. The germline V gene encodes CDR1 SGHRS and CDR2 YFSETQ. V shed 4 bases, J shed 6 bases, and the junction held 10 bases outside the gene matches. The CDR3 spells CASSLGGLAGANEQFF. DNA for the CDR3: TGCGCCAGCAGCCTAGGAGGGCTAGCGGGGGCCAATGAGCAGTTCTTC.

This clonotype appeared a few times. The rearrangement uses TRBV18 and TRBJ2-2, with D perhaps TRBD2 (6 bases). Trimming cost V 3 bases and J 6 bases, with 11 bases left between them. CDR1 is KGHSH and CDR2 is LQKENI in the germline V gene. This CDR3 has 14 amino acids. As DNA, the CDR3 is TGTGCCAGCTCACCTCGTACTAGCCCCGGGGAGCTGTTTTTT. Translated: CASSPRTSPGELFF. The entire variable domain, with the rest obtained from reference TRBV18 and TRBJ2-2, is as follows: NAGVMQNPRHLVRRRGQEARLRCSPMKGHSHVYWYRQLPEEGLKFMVYLQKENIIDESGMPKERFSAEFPKEGPSILRIQQVVRGDSAAYFCASSPRTSPGELFFGEGSRLTVL.

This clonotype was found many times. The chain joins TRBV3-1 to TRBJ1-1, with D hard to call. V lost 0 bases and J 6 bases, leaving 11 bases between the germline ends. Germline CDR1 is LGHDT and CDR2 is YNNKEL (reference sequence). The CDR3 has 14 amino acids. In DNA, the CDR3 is TGTGCCAGCAGCCAAGAGTTCACGGACGCTGAAGCTTTCTTT. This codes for CASSQEFTDAEAFF.

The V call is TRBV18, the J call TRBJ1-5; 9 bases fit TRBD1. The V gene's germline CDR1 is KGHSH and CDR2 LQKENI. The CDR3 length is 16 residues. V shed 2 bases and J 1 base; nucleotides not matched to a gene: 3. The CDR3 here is CASSPRTGASNQPQHF. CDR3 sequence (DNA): TGTGCCAGCTCACCAAGGACAGGGGCCAGCAATCAGCCCCAGCATTTT.

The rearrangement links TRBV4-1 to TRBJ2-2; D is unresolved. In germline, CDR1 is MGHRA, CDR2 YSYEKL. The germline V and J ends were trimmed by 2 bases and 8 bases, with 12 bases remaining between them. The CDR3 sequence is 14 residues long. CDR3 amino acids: CASSQFGITGELFF. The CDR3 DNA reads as TGCGCCAGCAGCCAATTTGGCATCACTGGGGAGCTGTTTTTT.

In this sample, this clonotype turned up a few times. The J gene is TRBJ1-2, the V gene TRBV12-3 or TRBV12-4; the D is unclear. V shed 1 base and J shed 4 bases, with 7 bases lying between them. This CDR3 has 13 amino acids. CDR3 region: CASSLDTSYGYTF. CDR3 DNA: TGTGCCAGCAGTTTAGACACGTCCTATGGCTACACCTTC.

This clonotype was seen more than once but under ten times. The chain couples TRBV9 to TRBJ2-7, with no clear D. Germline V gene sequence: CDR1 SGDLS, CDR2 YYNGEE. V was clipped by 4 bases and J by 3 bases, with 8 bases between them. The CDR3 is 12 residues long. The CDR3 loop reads CASSTDDYEQYF. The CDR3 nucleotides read TGTGCCAGCAGCACGGACGACTACGAGCAGTACTTC.